Included here is one T cell receptor (beta chain) sequence, with context. The data originate from a study of blood T cell repertoires in COVID-19. TCRdb's copy holds only in-frame clones and misses some; the assay was immunoSEQ multiplex PCR. Here the sample spans hundreds of thousands of clones, roughly nine tenths being singletons. Germline values: CDR1 KGHSH, CDR2 LQKENI. This CDR3 has 14 amino acids. V dropped 3 bases and J dropped 1 base, with 10 bases sitting between them. The gene calls are TRBV18 and TRBJ2-7, with TRBD2 as a possible D gene (5 bases). This receptor was taken from a woman between 18 and 29 years old who had recovered from COVID-19. Specimen: PBMCs or T cells enriched from blood (not recorded which). The CDR3 here is CASSPTGDSYEQYF. CDR3 coding DNA: TGTGCCAGCTCACCTACCGGGGATTCCTACGAGCAGTACTTC.